The T cell receptor (beta chain) under discussion was sequenced for a study of Graves' ophthalmopathy and Graves' hyperthyroidism. Amplifying from RNA transcripts, the study obtained TCR beta CDR3 regions. In the first round, RT-PCR was carried out with HTBI primers, and a multiplex PCR formed the second round. TCRdb independently ran MiXCR on the multiplex PCR reads; one entry per CDR3 protein. The table shows more than 1,000,000 distinct CDR3 sequences, with 36% occurring only once. Other autoimmune diseases, uncontrolled infections, pregnancy or lactation led to the exclusion of patients. This clonotype was counted a few times. Its antigen is currently unknown. Study-wide findings and caveats: From stable hyperthyroidism, ophthalmopathy was separated by a 13-signature model with around 90% sensitivity and about 81% specificity.

This TCR was recovered from an adult man with Graves' hyperthyroidism. The sample consisted of peripheral blood or thyroid tissue (not recorded which).

CDR3 nucleotide sequence: TGTGCCGGGGGGGACTCCTACGAGCAGTACTTC. Its translation is CAGGDSYEQYF. The chain is built from TRBV28 and TRBJ2-7; 7 bases align to TRBD2. CDR1 MDHEN and CDR2 SYDVKM come from the germline V gene. V trimming: 11 bases; J trimming: 0 bases; junction bases outside the gene matches: 1. CDR3 length: 11 amino acids.